The clone carrying this T cell receptor (beta chain) is labeled medium-sized. The data derive from a study of sequential checkpoint blockade in melanoma. Whole-study context: Arm A got nivolumab then ipilimumab; arm B the reverse, 1:1. Each arm's sequence ended with maintenance nivolumab.

The J segment lost 5 bases and the V segment lost 5 bases, leaving 3 bases of the junction unmatched. This CDR3 comprises 14 residues. CDR1 is SEHNR, CDR2 FQNEAQ, per germline (reference sequence). Treatment defined: randomized to nivolumab then ipilimumab (arm A) or the reverse (arm B). DNA-damaging chemotherapy had not been given to any patient beforehand. Live CD3+CD8+ CD19− CD56− cells were sorted from PBMCs. The protocol was immunoSEQ multiplex PCR, while the TCRdb copy is restricted to in-frame clones and leaves out a portion. This repertoire shows some 2,200 clones, 50% to 75% found once; its top ten account for approximately 15%.

The receptor's source is a human patient with melanoma. Some clones in this sample may be carry-over from other donors' samples. The starting material was CD8+ T cells sorted from blood (inferred from file names), obtained from a patient given nivolumab and ipilimumab in sequence. V gene TRBV7-9 combines with J gene TRBJ1-4; 9 bases are shared with TRBD1. Written as DNA, the CDR3 is TGTGCCAGCAGCCCCGGGACAGGGAATGAAAAACTGTTTTTT. As protein: CASSPGTGNEKLFF.